A single sample is the source of the 24 T cell receptor beta chains below, sequenced in a study of T cells after yellow fever vaccination. In TCRdb, the 5' RACE reads were re-called with MiXCR into one record per CDR3 protein. The sample has 120,000 or so distinct CDR3 sequences, about 7.2% seen once. Sequences were derived from CD4+ T cells sorted from PBMCs, sampled roughly seven weeks after the first yellow fever vaccination. The receptors originated from a man younger than 35 who received the YFV17D yellow fever vaccine.

The sample holds many counts of this clonotype. The chain links TRBV6-5 to TRBJ1-4, with a possible D match to TRBD1 (6 bases). The germline gives CDR1 MNHEY, CDR2 SVGAGI. This CDR3 comprises 13 residues. Trimming cost V 5 bases and J 4 bases, with 8 bases left between them. The CDR3 DNA reads TGTGCCAGCAGTCAGGGGATTAATGAAAAACTGTTTTTT. It translates to CASSQGINEKLFF.

At least ten counts were recorded for this clonotype. The rearrangement links TRBV15 to TRBJ1-5; D remains ambiguous. The germline CDR1 and CDR2 sequences are LNHNV and YYDKDF (reference sequence). This CDR3 comprises 13 residues. V lost 1 base and J lost 4, with 5 bases in between. CDR3 nucleotide sequence: TGTGCCACCAGCAGAGGTCGGAATCAGCCCCAGCATTTT. This sequence encodes CATSRGRNQPQHF.

This clonotype was found many times. The chain employs TRBV20-1 and TRBJ1-2; D is unclear. With 6 bases removed from V and 8 bases from J, the gap between germline ends came to 19 bases. Germline values: CDR1 DFQATT, CDR2 SNEGSKA (reference sequence). The CDR3 has 13 residues. The CDR3 DNA is TGCAGTGCCACACCAAGGGTGGCGGGGGGCTACACCTTC. It translates to CSATPRVAGGYTF.

This clonotype has ten or more counts. The chain recombines TRBV7-2 with TRBJ2-5; D ambiguous. The CDR3 runs 14 residues. Trimming stripped 0 bases from V and 1 base from J, with 6 bases between. CDR1 is SGHTA and CDR2 is FQGNSA in the germline V gene. The CDR3, as DNA: TGTGCCAGCAGCTTAGCTGTTTTCCAAGAGACCCAGTACTTC. Its translation is CASSLAVFQETQYF.

This clonotype showed up many times. The gene calls are TRBV6-1 and TRBJ1-2; 9 nucleotides align to TRBD1. CDR3 length equals 13 residues. The V gene's germline CDR1 is MNHNS and CDR2 SASEGT. Losses at the gene ends were 6 bases for V and 8 bases for J; bases not matched to a gene: 7. The DNA of the CDR3 is TGTGCCAGCAGCCCCCGGGACAGGGAAGGCTACACCTTC. It translates to CASSPRDREGYTF.

This clonotype was observed at least ten times. The chain has TRBV20-1 and TRBJ1-4, with D unresolved. Trimming removed 6 bases at V and 3 bases at J, with 14 bases between. The CDR3 has 14 residues. Germline lookup yields CDR1 DFQATT and CDR2 SNEGSKA (reference sequence). The CDR3 coding sequence is TGCAGTGCGAGCGTCAGTTCGTCTAATGAAAAACTGTTTTTT. Translating it yields CSASVSSSNEKLFF.

Many counts were recorded for this clonotype. The V gene is TRBV5-1, the J gene TRBJ1-2; D uncertain. V lost 0 bases, J lost 4 bases, and 10 bases lay in between. The CDR3 loop spans 14 amino acids. Germline CDR1 SGHRS, CDR2 YFSETQ. CDR3 nucleotides: TGCGCCAGCAGCTTGGCGGATAGGGTCTATGGCTACACCTTC. Its translation: CASSLADRVYGYTF.

This clonotype was recorded many times. The chain uses TRBV6-5 and TRBJ1-1; tentatively, D is TRBD1 (5 bases). This CDR3 contains 17 residues. The V gene lost 5 bases and the J gene lost 1 base, with 20 bases spanning the gap. Germline V gene sequence: CDR1 MNHEY, CDR2 SVGAGI. The CDR3 region is CASSPRGVRERNTEAFF. DNA for the CDR3: TGTGCCAGCAGTCCACGAGGTGTCAGGGAGAGGAACACTGAAGCTTTCTTT.

This clonotype occurred many times. This chain uses TRBV4-3 with TRBJ2-5; 7 bases fit TRBD1. CDR1 and CDR2 (germline): LGHNA, YSLEER. The CDR3 length is 14 residues. V lost 3 bases and J lost 3; bases outside the gene matches: 4. CDR3 in DNA: TGCGCCAGCAGCCACCCGGGACAGAAAGAGACCCAGTACTTC. This encodes CASSHPGQKETQYF.

This clonotype was recorded many times. The chain has TRBV2 and TRBJ2-2, with D possibly TRBD1 on 5 matching bases. V was trimmed by 6 bases and J by 4 bases, leaving 9 bases between them. Germline CDR1 SNHLY, CDR2 FYNNEI. The CDR3 consists of 13 residues. The CDR3 DNA reads as TGTGCCAGCAGGTCAGGGCCCACCGGGGAGCTGTTTTTT. This codes for CASRSGPTGELFF.

The V and J genes are TRBV3-1 and TRBJ1-5; 7 bases line up with TRBD1. The CDR3 is 14 residues long. Germline CDR1 LGHDT, CDR2 YNNKEL (reference sequence). Germline trimming cut 5 bases from V and 3 bases from J; bases unmatched to any gene: 4. This CDR3 reads CASSYGQANQPQHF. In DNA, the CDR3 is TGTGCCAGCAGCTACGGACAGGCCAATCAGCCCCAGCATTTT.

J is TRBJ1-1 and V is TRBV2, with D hard to call. Trimming removed 11 bases from V and 2 bases from J, with 30 bases in between. Germline CDR1 and CDR2: SNHLY and FYNNEI. The CDR3 is 18 residues long. CDR3 protein: CAFSLIGSLVDFNTEAFF. CDR3 nucleotide sequence: TGTGCCTTCAGTTTGATAGGGAGCTTGGTAGATTTTAACACTGAAGCTTTCTTT.

This clonotype was detected ten times or more. The chain recombines TRBV15 with TRBJ2-1; D may correspond to TRBD1 or TRBD2 (6 bases each). This CDR3 has 15 residues. Trimming cost V 0 bases and J 6 bases, with 12 bases left between them. Germline V gene lookup returns CDR1 LNHNV and CDR2 YYDKDF (reference sequence). The CDR3 sequence is CATSRDIGGSNEQFF. The CDR3 DNA reads as TGTGCCACCAGCAGAGATATAGGGGGGAGCAATGAGCAGTTCTTC. The full variable domain, with the rest looked up from reference TRBV15 and TRBJ2-1, is DAMVIQNPRYQVTQFGKPVTLSCSQTLNHNVMYWYQQKSSQAPKLLFHYYDKDFNNEADTPDNFQSRRPNTSFCFLDIRSPGLGDTAMYLCATSRDIGGSNEQFFGPGTRLTVL.

There are many counts of this clonotype. This rearrangement joins TRBV18 to TRBJ2-1; a weak D match, TRBD2 (5 bases). V was shortened by 3 bases and J by 11 bases, with 8 bases between the two germline ends. The CDR3 length is 11 residues. The germline gives CDR1 KGHSH, CDR2 LQKENI. CDR3 sequence reads: CASSPRDQQFF. For the CDR3, the DNA is TGTGCCAGCTCACCTCGGGATCAGCAGTTCTTC.

This clonotype has at least ten counts. The chain joins TRBV25-1 to TRBJ2-5; weak D call: TRBD2 (5 bases). The length of the CDR3 is 16 residues. Germline-derived CDR1 and CDR2 are MGHDK and SYGVNS. V was pared by 6 bases and J by 5 bases, with 22 bases between. The CDR3 loop is CASREGVSRVGETQYF. The CDR3 DNA is TGTGCCAGCAGGGAAGGAGTCTCGAGGGTAGGGGAGACCCAGTACTTC. Supplemented by reference TRBV25-1 and TRBJ2-5, the full variable domain reads EADIYQTPRYLVIGTGKKITLECSQTMGHDKMYWYQQDPGMELHLIHYSYGVNSTEKGDLSSESTVSRIRTEHFPLTLESARPSHTSQYLCASREGVSRVGETQYFGPGTRLLVL.

This clonotype was observed at least ten times. This chain links TRBV20-1 with TRBJ2-3, with 8 nucleotides matching TRBD1. Germline trimming cut 5 bases from V and 7 bases from J; bases unmatched to any gene: 8. The CDR3 loop spans 13 amino acids. From germline, CDR1 is DFQATT and CDR2 SNEGSKA (reference sequence). CDR3 nucleotide sequence: TGCAGTGCTTCGACAGGGGCCTCTTATACGCAGTATTTT. The encoded protein is CSASTGASYTQYF.

This clonotype was counted a few times. This chain joins TRBV20-1 and TRBJ2-1, with D hard to call. The germline V gene has CDR1 DFQATT and CDR2 SNEGSKA (reference sequence). CDR3 size: 12 residues. The V end was cut by 5 bases, the J end by 5 bases, with 10 bases between. The CDR3 sequence is CSAWLRNNEQFF. CDR3 nucleotides: TGCAGTGCTTGGCTGAGGAACAATGAGCAGTTCTTC.

The rearrangement uses TRBV9 and TRBJ2-1, with D perhaps assigned TRBD1 or TRBD2 (6 bases each). From germline, CDR1 is SGDLS and CDR2 YYNGEE. Trimming took off 6 bases at V and 6 bases at J, with 16 bases between the two ends. The CDR3 is made up of 14 amino acids. Written as DNA, the CDR3 is TGTGCCAGCACCCAAACAGGGAGGCTCAATGAGCAGTTCTTC. Translated: CASTQTGRLNEQFF.

This chain connects TRBV12-3 or TRBV12-4 to TRBJ2-1; perhaps D is TRBD1 or TRBD2 (5 bases each). The CDR3 contains 13 residues. The ends were cut back, 7 bases at V and 6 bases at J, with 13 bases in the middle. CDR3 sequence (DNA): TGTGCCAGCAAACTAGAGGGGAGCAATGAGCAGTTCTTC. Its protein product is CASKLEGSNEQFF.

This clonotype was counted many times. CDR3 sequence: CASSSGQGSAETQYF. CDR3 DNA: TGTGCCAGCAGTTCGGGACAGGGGTCCGCGGAGACCCAGTACTTC. The V gene is TRBV27, the J gene TRBJ2-5; 10 bases fit TRBD1. CDR3 size: 15 residues. Germline V gene data show CDR1 as MNHEY and CDR2 as SMNVEV (reference sequence). The J segment lost 5 bases and the V segment lost 4 bases, leaving 7 bases of the junction unmatched.

This clonotype was counted at least ten times. The CDR3 spells CAWSLAEEQYF. The CDR3 region has the DNA TGTGCCTGGAGTTTGGCAGAAGAGCAGTACTTC. The chain employs TRBV30 and TRBJ2-7; D gene unclear. Trimming removed 2 bases at V and 7 bases at J, with 9 bases between. Germline V gives CDR1 GTSNPN, CDR2 SVGIG (reference sequence). This CDR3 is 11 amino acids long.

This clonotype was seen at least ten times. The chain links TRBV20-1 to TRBJ1-1; 7 positions match TRBD1. Germline V lookup: CDR1 DFQATT, CDR2 SNEGSKA (reference sequence). V lost 6 bases and J lost 2; bases outside the gene matches: 6. This CDR3 comprises 13 residues. CDR3 sequence: CSAVTGRNTEAFF. CDR3 DNA: TGCAGTGCCGTGACAGGGCGAAACACTGAAGCTTTCTTT.

This clonotype was counted at least ten times. J is TRBJ2-1 and V is TRBV7-3; weak D call: TRBD2 (6 bases). The CDR3 runs 15 residues. Germline V gene lookup returns CDR1 SGHTA and CDR2 FQGTGA. V shed 2 bases and J shed 7 bases, with 15 bases lying between them. This chain's CDR3 is CASSLGLAYLNEQFF. Here the CDR3 DNA reads TGTGCCAGCAGCTTAGGCCTAGCGTACTTGAATGAGCAGTTCTTC.

At least ten counts were recorded for this clonotype. The chain has TRBV7-2 and TRBJ2-7, with 9 bases identical to TRBD2. V shed 3 bases, J shed 7 bases, and the junction held 7 bases outside the gene matches. This CDR3 spans 14 amino acids. The germline V gene has CDR1 SGHTA and CDR2 FQGNSA. The CDR3 coding sequence is TGTGCCAGCAGCTTGCAGCGGGGGGAAGGGGAGCAGTACTTC. It specifies CASSLQRGEGEQYF.